The T cell receptor (beta chain) described here comes from a study of CD8+ T cells in alopecia areata. The wider study: Treated patients received severity scores based on the percentage of scalp area affected.

V dropped 3 bases and J dropped 13; count of bases not matched to a gene: 7. This CDR3 comprises 11 residues. The germline V gene encodes CDR1 SQVTM and CDR2 ANQGSEA. Documented treatment: oral pan-JAK inhibitor, 5-10 mg twice daily. The investigators collected lesional scalp punch biopsies and peripheral blood from alopecia areata patients. Extraction of RNA preceded its reverse transcription into cDNA, which served as the sequencing template. TCRdb's copy holds only in-frame clones and misses some; the assay was immunoSEQ multiplex PCR. Of around 4,200 clones listed, 69% are singletons. This clone was observed a few times.

The chain joins TRBV29-1 to TRBJ2-7, with TRBD1 matching 9 bases. The clonotype comes from a human donor with alopecia areata. Source: skin, taken at week 24, from a patient treated with tofacitinib. CDR3 in amino acids: CSVEGGTGLYF. In DNA form, the CDR3 reads TGCAGCGTTGAGGGTGGGACAGGGTTATACTTC.